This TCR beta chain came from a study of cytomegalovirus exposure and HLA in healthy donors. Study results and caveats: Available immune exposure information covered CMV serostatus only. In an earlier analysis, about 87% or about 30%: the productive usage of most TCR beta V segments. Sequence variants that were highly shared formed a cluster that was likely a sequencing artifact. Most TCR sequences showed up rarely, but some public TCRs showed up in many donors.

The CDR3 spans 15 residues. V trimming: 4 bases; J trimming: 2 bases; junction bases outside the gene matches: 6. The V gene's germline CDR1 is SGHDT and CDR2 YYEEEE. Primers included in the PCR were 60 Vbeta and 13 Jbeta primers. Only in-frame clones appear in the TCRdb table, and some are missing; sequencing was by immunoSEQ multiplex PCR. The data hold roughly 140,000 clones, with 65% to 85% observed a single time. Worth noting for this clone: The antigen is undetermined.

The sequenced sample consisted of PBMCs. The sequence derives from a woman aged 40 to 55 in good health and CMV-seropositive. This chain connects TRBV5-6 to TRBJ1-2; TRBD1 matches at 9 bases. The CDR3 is CASSHQTGGNYGYTF. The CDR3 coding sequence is TGTGCCAGCAGCCACCAGACAGGGGGAAACTATGGCTACACCTTC.